This is a list of T cell receptor beta chains from one sample in a study of cytomegalovirus exposure and HLA in healthy donors. Assay: immunoSEQ multiplex PCR; the TCRdb copy retains only in-frame clones and omits some. The specimen's table records around 50,000 clones. Sequencing was carried out using PBMCs. Receptors originate from a male donor in good health and CMV-seronegative. CDR3s include the opening cysteine and the closing phenylalanine or tryptophan. The D gene is left open where the match is weak.

- TRBJ2-7 TRBV30 TGTGCCTGGAGGGGAGTTCACGAGCAGTACTTC CAWRGVHEQYF
TRBD2 TRBJ2-5 TRBV30 TGTGCCTGGAGTAGGGGACTAGCGGGGGTACGAGAGACCCAGTACTTC CAWSRGLAGVRETQYF
TRBD1 TRBJ1-2 TRBV6-5 TGTGCCAGCAGTACCGGACAGGGGGACTATGGCTACACCTTC CASSTGQGDYGYTF
- TRBJ1-4 TRBV18 TGTGCCAGCTCAACGACCACCGGGGGGGGAGAAAAACTGTTTTTT CASSTTTGGGEKLFF
- TRBJ1-4 TRBV6-1 TGTGCCAGCAGTCTTCTCCTAGGCGAAAAACTGTTTTTT CASSLLLGEKLFF
- TRBJ2-7 TRBV5-5 TGTGCCAGCAGCTTCTTCCGGGTCGAGCAGTACTTC CASSFFRVEQYF
TRBD1 TRBJ2-7 TRBV6-6 TGTGCCAGCCAGGGGGCCGGGGGCACGTACGAGCAGTACTTC CASQGAGGTYEQYF
- TRBJ1-4 TRBV6-5 TGTGCCAGCAGTTACATCGGGTCAGGGGTTAATGAAAAACTGTTTTTT CASSYIGSGVNEKLFF
- TRBJ2-5 TRBV7-2 TGTGCCAGCAGCCAAGGACAACAAGAGACCCAGTACTTC CASSQGQQETQYF
TRBD2 TRBJ2-5 TRBV7-7 TGTGCTAGCAGCCTTAGCGGGGGGGCCGGGGAGACCCAGTACTTC CASSLSGGAGETQYF
TRBD1 TRBJ1-4 TRBV5-4 TGTGCCACCGGGACAGGGACAAACCTCGGAAAACTGTTTTTT CATGTGTNLGKLFF
TRBD1 TRBJ1-3 TRBV7-9 TGTGCCAGCAGGGACAGGGATGGAAACACCATATATTTT CASRDRDGNTIYF
TRBD1 TRBJ1-1 TRBV6-6 TGTCCCCTGGGACAGGGGGACACTGAAGCTTTCTTT CPLGQGDTEAFF
TRBD1 TRBJ1-1 TRBV5-1 TGCGCCAGCGGACAGGGGAACACTGAAGCTTTCTTT CASGQGNTEAFF
- TRBJ1-2 TRBV7-3 - CASSFSGQGAGYTF
- TRBJ2-7 TRBV28 TGTGCCAGCTCCGAGGGAGTACACGAGCAGTACTTC CASSEGVHEQYF
- TRBJ1-6 TRBV30 TGTGCCTGGAGTGGCCAGGGTAATTCACCCCTCCACTTT CAWSGQGNSPLHF
TRBD1 TRBJ2-3 TRBV7-9 TGTGCCAGCAGCTTACGGGACAGCCTCACAGATACGCAGTATTTT CASSLRDSLTDTQYF
- TRBJ2-5 TRBV5-4 TGTGCCAGCAGCTCCTTCGGGAGTTCCGAGACCCAGTACTTC CASSSFGSSETQYF
- TRBJ2-6 TRBV30 TGTGCCTGGCGCCGGGGGGCCGGGGCCAACGTCCTGACTTTC CAWRRGAGANVLTF
TRBD2 TRBJ2-1 TRBV6-5 TGTGCCAGCAGTTACAGCGGGACTAGCCGCAAGAATGAGCAGTTCTTC CASSYSGTSRKNEQFF
TRBD1 TRBJ1-2 TRBV7-2 TGTGCCAGCAGCTTGACTACGACAGGGCGGTTTGGCTACACCTTC CASSLTTTGRFGYTF
- TRBJ2-5 TRBV6-5 TGTGCCAGCAGTTACTCGTCGGGGCAAGAGACCCAGTACTTC CASSYSSGQETQYF
- TRBJ1-2 TRBV9 TGTGCCAGCAGCGCGACAGTACATGGCTACACCTTC CASSATVHGYTF
TRBD2 TRBJ2-1 TRBV19 TGTGCCAGTAGTATGAGGCTAGCGGGGCGTGAGCAGTTCTTC CASSMRLAGREQFF
- TRBJ2-6 TRBV30 TGTGCCTGGAGTGTGGCAGGGGGGAGGATATCTGGGGCCAACGTCCTGACTTTC CAWSVAGGRISGANVLTF
TRBD1 TRBJ1-2 TRBV5-4 TGTGCCAGCAGCTTGCAGTACGGGACAGCCGGCTACACCTTC CASSLQYGTAGYTF
TRBD1 TRBJ1-2 TRBV6-5 TGTGCCAGCAGGCCTACAGGGGGTTATGGCTACACCTTC CASRPTGGYGYTF
TRBD2 TRBJ2-1 TRBV4-3 TGCGCCAGCAGCCAAGGACCCAGCGGGGGAGTCTACAATGAGCAGTTCTTC CASSQGPSGGVYNEQFF
TRBD1 TRBJ1-1 TRBV18 TGTGCCAGCTCACGGGACAGGATGAACACTGAAGCTTTCTTT CASSRDRMNTEAFF
TRBD2 TRBJ2-5 TRBV9 TGTGCCAGCAGCGTAGGCCCTCGTCCTCGCGGGGGGGCCGGAGAGACCCAGTACTTC CASSVGPRPRGGAGETQYF
- TRBJ2-1 TRBV5-1 TGCGCCAGCAGCCTGGACACCTACAATGAGCAGTTCTTC CASSLDTYNEQFF
TRBD2 TRBJ2-5 TRBV30 TGTGCCTGGCGACGGGGGGGGGCGGAGACCCAGTACTTC CAWRRGGAETQYF
TRBD2 TRBJ2-3 TRBV13 TGTGCCAGCAGTCGGGGGGGCCGCAACACAGATACGCAGTATTTT CASSRGGRNTDTQYF
- TRBJ2-3 TRBV18 TGTGCCAGCTCACCACCAGAAGCCACAGATACGCAGTATTTT CASSPPEATDTQYF
- TRBJ1-2 TRBV6-5 TGTGCCAGCAGTTACTTAGGCAGGGGTAACGACTATGGCTACACCTTC CASSYLGRGNDYGYTF
- TRBJ1-2 TRBV6-1 TGTGCCAGCAGTGAGGGAGGTTCCGACTATGGCTACACCTTC CASSEGGSDYGYTF
TRBD1 TRBJ1-6 TRBV5-1 TGCGCCAGCAGCTTGCCGGGACAGCAAAATTCACCCCTCCACTTT CASSLPGQQNSPLHF
- TRBJ1-2 TRBV6-5 TGTGCCAGCAGGTCAAACTATGGCTACACCTTC CASRSNYGYTF
TRBD1 TRBJ2-2 TRBV5-1 TGCGCCAGCAGCCCGTACGGACAGGGTGGCACCGGGGAGCTGTTTTTT CASSPYGQGGTGELFF
TRBD1 TRBJ2-7 TRBV6-6 TGTGCCAGCAGTTACCTGGGACAGATCTCCTACGAGCAGTACTTC CASSYLGQISYEQYF